Sequencing of this T cell receptor (beta chain) was carried out in a study of blood T cells in healthy people across ages. The second PCR ran 7 to 11 cycles with a sample-barcoded 5' primer and J-beta primers. Each of the cDNA molecules was tagged by a template-switch adaptor with 12 random nucleotides. TCRdb re-called the 5' RACE reads with MiXCR, one entry per CDR3 protein. The profile shows over a million distinct CDR3 sequences, approximately 42% of them singletons. This clonotype came up many times. Trimming took 6 bases from V and 4 from J, leaving 7 bases between them. The length of the CDR3 is 11 residues.

This receptor was taken from a woman aged 18-35 years in good health. The sequencing input was blood. This rearrangement joins TRBV12-3 or TRBV12-4 to TRBJ2-7; D may be TRBD1 (6 bases). The CDR3 DNA is TGTGCCAGCAGACAGGGTTACGAGCAGTACTTC. It yields the protein CASRQGYEQYF.